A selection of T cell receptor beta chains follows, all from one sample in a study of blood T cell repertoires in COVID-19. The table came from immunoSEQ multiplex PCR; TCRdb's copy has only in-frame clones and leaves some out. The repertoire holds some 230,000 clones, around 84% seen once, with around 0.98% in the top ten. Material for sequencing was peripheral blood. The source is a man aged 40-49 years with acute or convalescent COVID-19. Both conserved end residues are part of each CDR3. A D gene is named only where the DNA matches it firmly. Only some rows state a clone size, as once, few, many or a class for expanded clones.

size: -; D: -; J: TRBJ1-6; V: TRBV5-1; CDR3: CASSVDGFGMSPLHF; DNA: TGCGCCAGCAGCGTTGACGGGTTCGGGATGTCACCCCTCCACTTT
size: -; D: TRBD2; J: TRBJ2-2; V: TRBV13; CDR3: CASSLNGAGAGELFF; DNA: TGTGCCAGCAGCTTAAATGGGGCGGGGGCCGGGGAGCTGTTTTTT
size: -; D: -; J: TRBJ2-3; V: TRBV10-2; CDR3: CASTLRVGTDTQYF; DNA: TGCGCCAGCACCCTCAGGGTAGGAACAGATACGCAGTATTTT
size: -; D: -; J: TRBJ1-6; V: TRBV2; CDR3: CASTSTPRSYNSPLHF; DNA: TGTGCCAGCACCTCTACTCCTCGGTCCTATAATTCACCCCTCCACTTT
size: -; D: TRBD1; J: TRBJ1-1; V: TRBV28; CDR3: CASSSGQLNTEAFF; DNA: TGTGCCAGCAGTTCGGGACAGCTGAACACTGAAGCTTTCTTT
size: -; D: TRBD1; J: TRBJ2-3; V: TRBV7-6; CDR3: CASSPPGGYTQYF; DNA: TGTGCCAGCAGCCCCCCAGGGGGTTATACGCAGTATTTT
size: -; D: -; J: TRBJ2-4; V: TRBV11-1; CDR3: CASSLAGSHIQYF; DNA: TGTGCCAGCAGCTTAGCTGGGAGTCACATTCAGTACTTC
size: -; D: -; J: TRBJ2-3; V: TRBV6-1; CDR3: CASSEGTYRDTQYF; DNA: TGTGCCAGCAGTGAAGGGACTTACCGGGATACGCAGTATTTT
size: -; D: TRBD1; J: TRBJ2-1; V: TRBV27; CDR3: CASRGTGGVSYNEQFF; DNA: TGTGCCAGCAGGGGGACAGGGGGCGTATCCTACAATGAGCAGTTCTTC
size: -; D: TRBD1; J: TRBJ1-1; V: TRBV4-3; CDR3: CASSQLQGRNTEAFF; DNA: TGCGCCAGCAGCCAGTTACAGGGGAGGAACACTGAAGCTTTCTTT
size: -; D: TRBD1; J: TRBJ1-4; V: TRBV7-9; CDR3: CASSWGTGGGEKLFF; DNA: TGTGCCAGCAGCTGGGGGACAGGCGGTGGTGAAAAACTGTTTTTT
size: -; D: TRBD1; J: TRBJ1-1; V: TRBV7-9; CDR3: CASSSRDRGYNTEAFF; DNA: TGTGCCAGCAGCTCGCGGGACAGGGGATATAACACTGAAGCTTTCTTT
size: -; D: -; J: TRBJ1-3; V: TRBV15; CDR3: CATSLNRVNTIYF; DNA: TGTGCCACCAGCTTGAATCGGGTAAACACCATATATTTT
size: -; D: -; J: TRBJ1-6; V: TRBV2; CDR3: CASSEATDRIRGQDSPLHF; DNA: TGTGCCAGCAGTGAAGCTACCGACAGGATAAGGGGTCAGGATTCACCCCTCCACTTT
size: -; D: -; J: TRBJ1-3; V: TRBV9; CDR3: CASSVGGGRGAGNTIYF; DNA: TGTGCCAGCAGCGTAGGGGGCGGGAGGGGCGCTGGAAACACCATATATTTT
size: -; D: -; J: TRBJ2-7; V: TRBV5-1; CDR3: CASSWLREAGEQYF; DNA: TGCGCCAGCAGCTGGCTGAGGGAGGCGGGCGAGCAGTACTTC
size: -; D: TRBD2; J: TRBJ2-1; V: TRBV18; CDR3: CASSRRTSGGINNEQFF; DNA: TGTGCCAGCTCCCGCCGGACTAGCGGGGGGATAAACAATGAGCAGTTCTTC
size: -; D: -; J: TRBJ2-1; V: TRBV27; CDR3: CASSLSGSSYNEQFF; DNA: TGTGCCAGCAGTTTATCTGGTAGCTCCTACAATGAGCAGTTCTTC
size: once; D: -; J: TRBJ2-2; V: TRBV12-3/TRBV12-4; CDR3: CASTLTSTGELFF; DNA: TGTGCCAGCACCCTCACTAGCACCGGGGAGCTGTTTTTT
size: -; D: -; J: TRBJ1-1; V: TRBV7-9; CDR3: CASSSRGFSGTEAFF; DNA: TGTGCCAGCAGCTCCCGGGGGTTTTCGGGGACTGAAGCTTTCTTT
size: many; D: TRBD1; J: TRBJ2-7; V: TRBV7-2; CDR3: CASTMTGLPYEQYF; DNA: TGTGCCAGCACGATGACAGGGCTTCCGTACGAGCAGTACTTC
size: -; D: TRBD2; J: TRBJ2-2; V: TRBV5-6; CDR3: CASSSLAGLAGYTGELFF; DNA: TGTGCCAGCAGCTCGCTCGCGGGACTAGCGGGGTACACCGGGGAGCTGTTTTTT
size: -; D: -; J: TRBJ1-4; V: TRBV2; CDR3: CASSEHSEKLFF; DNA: TGTGCCAGCAGTGAACATTCTGAAAAACTGTTTTTT
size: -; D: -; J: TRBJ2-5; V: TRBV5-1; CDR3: CASSLAGQGETQYF; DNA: TGCGCCAGCAGCTTGGCCGGGCAGGGAGAGACCCAGTACTTC
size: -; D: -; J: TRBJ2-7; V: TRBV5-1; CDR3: CASSLEGQGLGEQYF; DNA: TGCGCCAGCAGCTTGGAAGGGCAGGGGCTTGGTGAGCAGTACTTC
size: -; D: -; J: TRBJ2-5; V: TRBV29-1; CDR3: CSADLFQTGVVKTQYF; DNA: TGCAGCGCCGATCTCTTCCAGACTGGAGTAGTAAAGACCCAGTACTTC
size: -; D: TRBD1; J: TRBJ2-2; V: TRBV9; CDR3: CASSVSGTGSTGELFF; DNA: TGTGCCAGCAGTGTTTCCGGGACAGGGTCAACCGGGGAGCTGTTTTTT
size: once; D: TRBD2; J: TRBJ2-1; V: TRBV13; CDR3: CASSSPPVAGVQGEQFF; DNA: TGTGCCAGCAGCTCCCCTCCCGTAGCGGGGGTACAAGGTGAGCAGTTCTTC
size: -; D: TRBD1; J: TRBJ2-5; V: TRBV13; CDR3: CASSSRDSHQETQYF; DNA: TGTGCCAGCAGCTCCCGGGACAGCCACCAAGAGACCCAGTACTTC
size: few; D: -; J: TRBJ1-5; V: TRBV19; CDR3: CASTFSGNQPQHF; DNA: TGTGCCAGTACGTTTTCAGGGAATCAGCCCCAGCATTTT
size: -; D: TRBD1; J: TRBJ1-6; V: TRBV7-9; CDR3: CASSLEGANSPLHF; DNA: TGTGCCAGCAGCTTAGAGGGGGCGAATTCACCCCTCCACTTT
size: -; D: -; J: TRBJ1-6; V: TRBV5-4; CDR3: CASSSRQDNSPLHF; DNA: TGTGCCAGCAGCTCACGACAGGATAATTCACCCCTCCACTTT
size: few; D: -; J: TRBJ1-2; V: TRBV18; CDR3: CASSPAGGSSGYTF; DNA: TGTGCCAGCTCACCAGCGGGGGGCAGTTCCGGCTACACCTTC
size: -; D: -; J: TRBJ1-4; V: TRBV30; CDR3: CAWIRGCGEKLFF; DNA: TGTGCCTGGATTCGGGGGTGTGGTGAAAAACTGTTTTTT
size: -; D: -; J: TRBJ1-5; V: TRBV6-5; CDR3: CASSSGFSNQPQHF; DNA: TGTGCCAGCAGTTCAGGGTTTAGCAATCAGCCCCAGCATTTT
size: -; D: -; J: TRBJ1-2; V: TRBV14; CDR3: CASSAREGVAYGYTF; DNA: TGTGCCAGCAGCGCCAGGGAGGGGGTGGCCTATGGCTACACCTTC
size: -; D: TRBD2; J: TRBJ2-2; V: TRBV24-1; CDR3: CATSDRSGTNTGELFF; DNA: TGTGCCACCAGTGACCGTAGCGGGACGAACACCGGGGAGCTGTTTTTT
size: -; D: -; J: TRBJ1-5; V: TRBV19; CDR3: CASSRRDWSQPQHF; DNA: TGTGCCAGTAGTAGAAGGGACTGGAGTCAGCCCCAGCATTTT
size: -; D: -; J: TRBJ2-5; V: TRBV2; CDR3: CASSLRGETQYF; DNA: TGTGCCAGCAGTTTGCGGGGAGAGACCCAGTACTTC
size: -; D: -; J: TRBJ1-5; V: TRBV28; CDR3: CASSSNDIDSNQPQHF; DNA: TGTGCCAGCAGTTCCAACGACATTGATAGCAATCAGCCCCAGCATTTT
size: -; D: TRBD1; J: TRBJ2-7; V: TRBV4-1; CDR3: CASSPRQGGTYEQYF; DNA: TGCGCCAGCAGCCCCAGACAGGGCGGAACCTACGAGCAGTACTTC
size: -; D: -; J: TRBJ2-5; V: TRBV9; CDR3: CASSPRDRETQYF; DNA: TGTGCCAGCAGCCCTAGAGACAGGGAGACCCAGTACTTC
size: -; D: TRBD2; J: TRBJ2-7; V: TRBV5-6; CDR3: CASSRLAGLSYEQYF; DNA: TGTGCCAGCAGTCGACTAGCGGGGCTATCCTACGAGCAGTACTTC
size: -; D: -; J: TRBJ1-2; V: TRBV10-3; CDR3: CAISEVRGHGYTF; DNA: TGTGCCATCAGTGAGGTCCGGGGTCATGGCTACACCTTC
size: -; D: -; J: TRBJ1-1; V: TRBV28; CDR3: CASSLKTSETEAFF; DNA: TGTGCCAGCAGTTTAAAAACCTCGGAGACTGAAGCTTTCTTT
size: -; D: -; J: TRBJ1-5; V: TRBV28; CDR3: CASSPPISGVGQPQHF; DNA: TGTGCCAGCAGCCCTCCTATCTCAGGGGTAGGCCAGCCCCAGCATTTT
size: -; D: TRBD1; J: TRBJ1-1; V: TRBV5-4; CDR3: CASSGQGLTMNTEAFF; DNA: TGTGCCAGCAGCGGACAGGGTTTGACAATGAACACTGAAGCTTTCTTT
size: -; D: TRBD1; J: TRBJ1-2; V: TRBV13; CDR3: CASSTQGAPYGYTF; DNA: TGTGCCAGCAGCACCCAGGGGGCCCCGTATGGCTACACCTTC
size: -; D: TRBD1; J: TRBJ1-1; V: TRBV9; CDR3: CASSLGDRVVTEAFF; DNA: TGTGCCAGCAGTCTGGGGGACAGGGTCGTCACTGAAGCTTTCTTT
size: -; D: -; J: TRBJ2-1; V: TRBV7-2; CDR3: CASSLRGGEYNEQFF; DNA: TGTGCCAGCAGCCTTCGCGGCGGGGAGTACAATGAGCAGTTCTTC
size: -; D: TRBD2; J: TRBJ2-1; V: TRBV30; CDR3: CAWEGAGAPYNEQFF; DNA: TGTGCCTGGGAGGGAGCGGGGGCCCCCTACAATGAGCAGTTCTTC
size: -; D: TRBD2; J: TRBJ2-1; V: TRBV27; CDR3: CASSSGWRVWSSGNYNEQFF; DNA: TGTGCCAGCAGCTCGGGGTGGCGTGTTTGGTCTAGCGGGAACTACAATGAGCAGTTCTTC
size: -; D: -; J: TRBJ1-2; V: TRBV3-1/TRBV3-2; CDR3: CASSQLHSNYGYTF; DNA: TGTGCCAGCAGCCAATTGCACAGTAACTATGGCTACACCTTC
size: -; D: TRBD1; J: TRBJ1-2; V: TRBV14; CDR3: CASSPPGQLVGYTF; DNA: TGTGCCAGCAGCCCACCGGGACAGCTTGTTGGCTACACCTTC
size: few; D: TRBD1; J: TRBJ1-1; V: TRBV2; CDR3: CATEGGVTEAFF; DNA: TGTGCCACCGAAGGGGGCGTCACTGAAGCTTTCTTT
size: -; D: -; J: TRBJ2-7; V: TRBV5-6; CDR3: CASSLTGLISYEQYF; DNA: TGTGCCAGCAGCTTGACCGGACTGATCTCCTACGAGCAGTACTTC